The 19 T cell receptor beta chains reported below all come from one sample, sequenced in a study of shared clonotypes between healthy human individuals. Naive CD8 cells lacked CD45RO and underwent positive selection for CCR7, leaving out terminally differentiated effector memory CD45RA+ cells. Clones were sequenced by immunoSEQ multiplex PCR, and TCRdb holds only the in-frame ones, with some missing. The sample records about 2.2 million clones, about 93% being singletons. Specimen: naive CD8+ T cells from PBMCs. The receptors stem from a man between 18 and 29 years old in good health. Some clones in this sample may be carry-over from other donors' samples.

The chain has TRBV27 and TRBJ1-5, with D tentatively TRBD1 (5 bases). This CDR3 spans 14 amino acids. Germline CDR1 reads MNHEY; CDR2 reads SMNVEV (reference sequence). Trimming pared 5 bases from V and 7 bases from J, leaving 15 bases between. The CDR3 is CASSPTRDDQPQHF. DNA for the CDR3: TGTGCCAGCAGTCCAACTCGGGACGACCAGCCCCAGCATTTT.

The chain combines TRBV13 with TRBJ2-3; 7 bases line up with TRBD1. CDR1 is PRHDT and CDR2 is FYEKMQ in the germline V gene (reference sequence). The CDR3 length is 15 residues. With V trimmed by 4 bases and J by 2 bases, 6 bases remained unmatched. This CDR3 is CASSSTGSTTDTQYF. Here the CDR3 DNA reads TGTGCCAGCAGCTCGACAGGGAGTACCACAGATACGCAGTATTTT.

V is TRBV27 and J is TRBJ1-2, with D maybe TRBD1 (5 bases). The CDR3 is 14 residues long. V lost 7 bases to trimming and J lost 5 bases, with 17 bases between them. From germline, CDR1 is MNHEY and CDR2 SMNVEV (reference sequence). CDR3 nucleotide sequence: TGTGCCAGCACTTCCCTGGGACTCGGGTATGGCTACACCTTC. Its translation: CASTSLGLGYGYTF.

The chain is built from TRBV28 and TRBJ2-2, with D perhaps assigned TRBD1 or TRBD2 (5 bases each). The CDR3 is 14 residues long. The V end lost 3 bases, the J end lost 6 bases, and 11 bases lay between the germline ends. Looked up from germline, CDR1 is MDHEN and CDR2 is SYDVKM. The CDR3 here is CASSLSGTPGELFF. For the CDR3, the DNA is TGTGCCAGCAGTTTGTCAGGGACCCCCGGGGAGCTGTTTTTT.

The chain recombines TRBV19 with TRBJ2-1; D perhaps matches TRBD2 (6 bases). This CDR3 is 13 amino acids long. In germline, CDR1 is LNHDA, CDR2 SQIVND (reference sequence). Between the trimmed V and J ends, which lost 10 bases and 4 bases, there was a span of 14 bases. The CDR3 loop is CATDPGVYNEQFF. Here the CDR3 DNA reads TGTGCCACCGACCCGGGGGTTTACAATGAGCAGTTCTTC.

As regards this clone: The same CDR3 can be traced to other DNA sequences in this sample. The chain has TRBV9 and TRBJ2-7, with D perhaps given as TRBD1 or TRBD2 (6 bases each). Trimming removed 0 bases from V and 6 bases from J, with 13 bases in between. In germline, CDR1 is SGDLS, CDR2 YYNGEE. This CDR3 comprises 14 residues. Here the CDR3 reads CASSVGGGGPEQYF. CDR3 nucleotide sequence: TGTGCCAGCAGCGTAGGTGGAGGGGGGCCCGAGCAGTACTTC.

As to this clone: Other DNA sequences in this sample translate to the same CDR3. The chain employs TRBV9 and TRBJ2-2; unclear D gene. V lost 0 bases, J lost 2 bases, and 2 bases lay in between. The germline V gene has CDR1 SGDLS and CDR2 YYNGEE. There are 13 residues in the CDR3. In DNA form, the CDR3 reads TGTGCCAGCAGCGTAGGCAACACCGGGGAGCTGTTTTTT. The encoded protein is CASSVGNTGELFF. Based on the CDR3 plus reference TRBV9 and TRBJ2-2, the full variable domain is DSGVTQTPKHLITATGQRVTLRCSPRSGDLSVYWYQQSLDQGLQFLIQYYNGEERAKGNILERFSAQQFPDLHSELNLSSLELGDSALYFCASSVGNTGELFFGEGSRLTVL.

The chain joins TRBV27 to TRBJ1-4; 7 bases align to TRBD1. The germline gives CDR1 MNHEY, CDR2 SMNVEV (reference sequence). The CDR3 runs to 15 residues. V was clipped by 2 bases and J by 3 bases; unmatched bases: 3. The CDR3 sequence: CASSLKQGSNEKLFF. The CDR3 DNA sequence: TGTGCCAGCAGTTTAAAACAGGGGTCTAATGAAAAACTGTTTTTT.

The chain's CDR3 is CASSSGEGSSYNEQFF. DNA for the CDR3: TGCGCCAGCAGCTCAGGTGAGGGGAGCTCCTACAATGAGCAGTTCTTC. The chain couples TRBV4-1 to TRBJ2-1; D possibly matches TRBD1 or TRBD2 (5 bases each). This CDR3 contains 16 residues. V was shortened by 5 bases and J by 0 bases, with 14 bases between the two germline ends. Germline loops: CDR1 MGHRA, CDR2 YSYEKL.

This chain connects TRBV5-1 to TRBJ2-1; perhaps TRBD1 as D (5 bases). CDR1 SGHRS and CDR2 YFSETQ come from the germline V gene. Trimming pared 10 bases from V and 9 bases from J, leaving 14 bases between. CDR3 length: 11 amino acids. The chain's CDR3 is CAGVGRGEQFF. CDR3 DNA: TGCGCCGGAGTCGGAAGGGGTGAGCAGTTCTTC.

This clone showed up just a few times. V and J are TRBV7-9 and TRBJ1-5; tentatively, D is TRBD1 (5 bases). The CDR3 is made up of 14 amino acids. Per the germline V gene, CDR1 is SEHNR and CDR2 is FQNEAQ (reference sequence). Trimming removed 7 bases from V and 2 bases from J, with 12 bases in between. CDR3 DNA sequence: TGTGCCAGCACCCCAGGGACGGGCAATCAGCCCCAGCATTTT. The encoded protein is CASTPGTGNQPQHF. Complete variable domain (other parts from reference TRBV7-9 and TRBJ1-5): DTGVSQNPRHKITKRGQNVTFRCDPISEHNRLYWYRQTLGQGPEFLTYFQNEAQLEKSRLLSDRFSAERPKGSFSTLEIQRTEQGDSAMYLCASTPGTGNQPQHFGDGTRLSIL.

This clone is a singleton in its sample. J is TRBJ2-1 and V is TRBV30; perhaps TRBD2 as D (5 bases). CDR1 and CDR2 from the germline V gene are GTSNPN and SVGIG (reference sequence). The CDR3 is 12 amino acids. V dropped 2 bases and J dropped 9 bases, with 11 bases sitting between them. CDR3 region: CAWSHGVTEQFF. The DNA for the CDR3 is TGTGCCTGGAGTCACGGGGTGACTGAGCAGTTCTTC.

The chain employs TRBV30 and TRBJ2-7, with D hard to call. The germline V gene has CDR1 GTSNPN and CDR2 SVGIG (reference sequence). CDR3 length: 13 residues. The V end lost 2 bases, the J end lost 6 bases, and 14 bases lay between the germline ends. In DNA, the CDR3 is TGTGCCTGGAGTAGGGCGGCCTCTAGCGAGCAGTACTTC. Its translation is CAWSRAASSEQYF.

V gene TRBV7-6 combines with J gene TRBJ2-3; 10 bases align to TRBD2. The CDR3 consists of 16 residues. Trimming cost V 2 bases and J 4 bases; bases outside gene matches: 6. Per germline, CDR1 SGHVS and CDR2 FNYEAQ. For the CDR3, the DNA is TGTGCCAGCAGCTTAACCCTAGCGGGAGCGGCAGATACGCAGTATTTT. Its translation is CASSLTLAGAADTQYF.

As regards this clone: In the same sample, other DNA sequences code for this CDR3. The CDR3 here is CASSYSEGPYGYTF. The CDR3 coding sequence is TGTGCCAGCAGTTACTCCGAGGGCCCTTATGGCTACACCTTC. This rearrangement joins TRBV6-5 to TRBJ1-2; D is undetermined. CDR1 is MNHEY and CDR2 is SVGAGI in the germline V gene. The V and J ends lost 0 bases and 5 bases respectively, with 10 bases between them. The CDR3 extends over 14 amino acids.

The chain couples TRBV27 to TRBJ2-7; a weak D match, TRBD2 (6 bases). This CDR3 comprises 15 residues. Germline-derived CDR1 and CDR2 are MNHEY and SMNVEV (reference sequence). V shed 2 bases and J shed 5 bases, with 16 bases lying between them. In DNA, the CDR3 is TGTGCCAGCAGTTTACGCTTCGGAGGGCCCGACGAGCAGTACTTC. Its translation is CASSLRFGGPDEQYF.

This clone was counted between two and nine times. The CDR3 loop reads CASKIRVLGTEAFF. CDR3 bases: TGTGCCAGCAAAATAAGGGTCCTGGGCACTGAAGCTTTCTTT. This rearrangement joins TRBV27 to TRBJ1-1, with D hard to call. Germline V lookup: CDR1 MNHEY, CDR2 SMNVEV (reference sequence). V lost 7 bases and J 4 bases, leaving 16 bases between the germline ends. This CDR3 is 14 amino acids long.

This clone was picked up a small number of times. The CDR3 protein is CASSFLGSPQPQHF. Written as DNA, the CDR3 is TGTGCCAGCAGTTTCCTCGGGAGCCCTCAGCCCCAGCATTTT. V usage is TRBV27 and J usage is TRBJ1-5; D ambiguous. Germline V gene sequence: CDR1 MNHEY, CDR2 SMNVEV (reference sequence). This CDR3 is built from 14 residues. Trimming left V 3 bases short and J 6 bases short, with 12 bases between.

This clone has only a few counts. The chain is built from TRBV28 and TRBJ1-2; TRBD1 aligns across 12 bases. With 1 base clipped from V and 5 bases from J, the junction kept 8 bases outside the gene matches. Germline V lookup: CDR1 MDHEN, CDR2 SYDVKM. The CDR3 runs 17 residues. The DNA for the CDR3 is TGTGCCAGCAGTTTATCACCTCAGGGACAGGGGGCTTATGGCTACACCTTC. It codes for CASSLSPQGQGAYGYTF.